A single sample gave rise to the 7 T cell receptor beta chains below, sequenced in a study of blood T cell repertoires in COVID-19. The protocol was immunoSEQ multiplex PCR, while the TCRdb copy is restricted to in-frame clones and leaves out a portion. The top ten clones hold around 8% of a sample with roughly 290,000 clones, around 87% of them seen once. The sample taken for sequencing was peripheral blood. These receptors were taken from a woman between 50 and 59 years old who had recovered from COVID-19.

This clone is a singleton in its sample. The genes are TRBV27 and TRBJ2-1; no reliable D call. The CDR3 loop spans 17 amino acids. V shed 0 bases and J shed 7 bases, with 19 bases lying between them. Germline lookup yields CDR1 MNHEY and CDR2 SMNVEV (reference sequence). DNA of the CDR3: TGTGCCAGCAGTTTATCGGTCCCCCCGTCGGTATTTAATGAGCAGTTCTTC. Its protein product is CASSLSVPPSVFNEQFF.

This clone was observed a single time. The chain joins TRBV10-3 to TRBJ2-5; 7 nucleotides align to TRBD1. J was trimmed by 0 bases and V by 4 bases; bases with no gene match: 5. This CDR3 is 15 amino acids long. The germline V gene encodes CDR1 ENHRY and CDR2 SYGVKD. The CDR3 loop is CAISVTGLDQETQYF. The CDR3 region has the DNA TGTGCCATCAGTGTGACAGGGCTTGACCAAGAGACCCAGTACTTC.

The chain uses TRBV2 and TRBJ1-1, with D perhaps TRBD1 (5 bases). The CDR3 is made up of 12 amino acids. V was cut by 11 bases and J by 1 base, with 11 bases left in between. Per germline, CDR1 SNHLY and CDR2 FYNNEI. The CDR3 region is CAWGGENTEAFF. CDR3 nucleotides: TGTGCCTGGGGGGGGGAGAACACTGAAGCTTTCTTT.

The J gene is TRBJ2-1, the V gene TRBV27; D possibly corresponds to TRBD1 (5 bases). Per germline, CDR1 MNHEY and CDR2 SMNVEV (reference sequence). Trimming left V 5 bases short and J 4 bases short, with 21 bases between. The CDR3 loop spans 17 amino acids. The CDR3, as DNA: TGTGCCAGCAGTCCCTGGCTCTGGGGCGCAGAATACAATGAGCAGTTCTTC. Translation gives CASSPWLWGAEYNEQFF.

The chain couples TRBV4-3 to TRBJ1-1, with D perhaps TRBD1 (6 bases). V was trimmed by 2 bases and J by 5 bases, leaving 15 bases between them. From germline, CDR1 is LGHNA and CDR2 YSLEER. The CDR3 consists of 15 residues. CDR3 sequence: CASSQRLGGRTEAFF. CDR3 nucleotide sequence: TGCGCCAGCAGCCAAAGATTGGGGGGGCGGACTGAAGCTTTCTTT.

The chain is built from TRBV24-1 and TRBJ2-2, with TRBD2 identical over 7 bases. From germline, CDR1 is KGHDR and CDR2 SFDVKD. V dropped 2 bases and J dropped 5; count of bases not matched to a gene: 4. This CDR3 is built from 15 residues. As DNA, the CDR3 is TGTGCCACCAGTGATTCGACTAGCTGGACCGGGGAGCTGTTTTTT. This sequence encodes CATSDSTSWTGELFF.

CDR3 nucleotides: TGTGCCAGCAGCAAAGCGGGCGGGAGGGCCTGTGGCCCAGATACGCAGTATTTT. Translating gives CASSKAGGRACGPDTQYF. V gene TRBV21-1 combines with J gene TRBJ2-3; the table's D call, TRBD2, was not checked against the DNA. TRBV21-1 is annotated as a pseudogene. This CDR3 region has 18 residues.